The 26 T cell receptor beta chains below all came from one sample that was sequenced in a study of T cells after yellow fever vaccination. TCRdb itself ran the 5' RACE reads through MiXCR, one entry per CDR3 protein. The sample shows 200,000 to 300,000 distinct CDR3 sequences, roughly 13% of them seen only once. Source: CD4+ T cells sorted from PBMCs, taken 45 days after the yellow fever booster vaccination. The receptors derive from a man aged 25-45 years who received the YFV17D yellow fever vaccine.

V and J are TRBV29-1 and TRBJ2-3, with D possibly being TRBD2 (5 bases). From germline, CDR1 is SQVTM and CDR2 ANQGSEA. The CDR3 is made up of 10 amino acids. In DNA form, the CDR3 reads TGCAGTGCCCCGGGAAATACGCAGTATTTT. It codes for CSAPGNTQYF.

This clonotype was counted at least ten times. The rearrangement uses TRBV5-1 and TRBJ2-1; 8 positions agree with TRBD2. The length of the CDR3 is 14 residues. In germline, CDR1 is SGHRS, CDR2 YFSETQ. The V gene end was trimmed by 4 bases and the J gene end by 3 bases; junction bases not matched to a gene: 3. Here the CDR3 reads CASSPGGIYNEQFF. The CDR3 region has the DNA TGCGCCAGCAGCCCGGGAGGGATCTACAATGAGCAGTTCTTC.

This clonotype was found a few times. V usage is TRBV6-4 and J usage is TRBJ2-1; 7 nucleotides agree with TRBD1. Germline V gene lookup returns CDR1 MRHNA and CDR2 SNTAGT. V dropped 6 bases and J dropped 6; count of bases not matched to a gene: 5. The CDR3 spans 13 residues. The CDR3 reads CASSVQGSNEQFF. Written as DNA, the CDR3 is TGTGCCAGCAGCGTACAGGGGTCCAATGAGCAGTTCTTC.

This clonotype was observed a handful of times. This rearrangement joins TRBV4-3 to TRBJ2-1, with D maybe TRBD2 (5 bases). This CDR3 region has 16 residues. Deletions cut 0 bases from V and 6 bases from J, with 15 bases between. Looked up from germline, CDR1 is LGHNA and CDR2 is YSLEER. CDR3 coding DNA: TGCGCCAGCAGCCAAGATTTGGGAGTCGGTCTCAATGAGCAGTTCTTC. This translates into CASSQDLGVGLNEQFF.

This rearrangement joins TRBV4-3 to TRBJ2-5; 13 nucleotides align to TRBD2. Trimming cost V 2 bases and J 0 bases; bases outside gene matches: 21. CDR3 length: 23 residues. Germline values: CDR1 LGHNA, CDR2 YSLEER. The CDR3 DNA reads as TGCGCCAGCAGCCAATCTCGGGCAGGGCGTCTTGGGACTAGCGGGGTGTACCAAGAGACCCAGTACTTC. It yields the protein CASSQSRAGRLGTSGVYQETQYF.

The chain links TRBV6-2 or TRBV6-3 to TRBJ2-1, with 8 bases aligning to TRBD2. Germline CDR1 reads MNHEY; CDR2 reads SVGEGT. This CDR3 spans 15 amino acids. The junction had 6 bases not matched to a gene; V was cut back by 6 bases and J by 2 bases. CDR3 region: CASRTASGPYNEQFF. The CDR3 DNA follows: TGTGCCAGCAGAACCGCTAGCGGGCCCTACAATGAGCAGTTCTTC.

The rearrangement joins TRBV20-1 to TRBJ2-1; TRBD2 matches 12 bases. Germline V gene data show CDR1 as DFQATT and CDR2 as SNEGSKA (reference sequence). Trimming at V came to 2 bases and at J to 8 bases, leaving 4 bases not matched to a gene. The CDR3 totals 14 residues. CDR3 DNA: TGCAGTGCTAGAAGGGCTAGCGGGAGGGATGAGCAGTTCTTC. The encoded protein is CSARRASGRDEQFF.

This clonotype came up a few times. CDR3 bases: TGCGCCAGCAGCCCGGCGAGCGGGAGAGGCTCCTACAATGAGCAGTTCTTC. Its translation: CASSPASGRGSYNEQFF. J is TRBJ2-1 and V is TRBV5-1; 8 bases align to TRBD2. J gave up 0 bases and V 4 bases, and 9 bases lay outside the gene matches. Looked up from germline, CDR1 is SGHRS and CDR2 is YFSETQ. The CDR3 is 17 amino acids.

This chain joins TRBV7-9 and TRBJ2-5; perhaps TRBD2 as D (6 bases). The germline V gene encodes CDR1 SEHNR and CDR2 FQNEAQ (reference sequence). V was clipped by 5 bases and J by 1 base, with 14 bases between them. This CDR3 has 15 amino acids. The CDR3 nucleotides read TGTGCCAGCAGCCTCGCTGGGGGACTCCAAGAGACCCAGTACTTC. Its translation: CASSLAGGLQETQYF.

This clonotype was observed a handful of times. The rearrangement uses TRBV9 and TRBJ2-1; D may match TRBD1 or TRBD2 (5 bases each). This CDR3 has 15 amino acids. CDR1 and CDR2 (germline): SGDLS, YYNGEE. V lost 4 bases and J lost 4, with 15 bases in between. This chain's CDR3 is CASSRASGPYNEQFF. The CDR3 DNA reads as TGTGCCAGCAGCCGGGCGTCGGGACCATACAATGAGCAGTTCTTC.

Turning to this clonotype: Germline is not matched at one junction end, which may reflect a read error. The chain is built from TRBV5-4 and TRBJ2-6, with D unresolved. The CDR3 runs 16 residues. Germline CDR1 and CDR2: SGHNT and YYREEE (reference sequence). The CDR3 region has the DNA TGTGCCATCAGCTTGGGTAGGGTCTCTGGGGCCAACGTCCTGACTTTC. Its protein product is CAISLGRVSGANVLTF.

This clonotype was picked up a small number of times. This rearrangement joins TRBV4-2 to TRBJ2-2, with D tentatively TRBD2 (6 bases). Per germline, CDR1 LGHNA and CDR2 YNFKEQ. The CDR3 consists of 15 residues. The V and J ends lost 0 bases and 5 bases respectively, with 10 bases between them. The CDR3 region has the DNA TGTGCCAGCAGCCAAGATCCCGGGGGAACCGGGGAGCTGTTTTTT. It specifies CASSQDPGGTGELFF.

The chain couples TRBV10-3 to TRBJ2-7, with 10 bases lining up with TRBD2. V was pared by 9 bases and J by 8 bases, with 19 bases of the junction left unmatched. In germline, CDR1 is ENHRY, CDR2 SYGVKD. This CDR3 region has 16 residues. The CDR3 sequence is CAIPGLATPPYDQQYF. The CDR3 DNA reads TGTGCCATACCGGGACTAGCGACTCCCCCCTACGATCAGCAGTACTTC.

The table lists this clonotype with a few counts. The chain carries TRBV29-1 and TRBJ2-1; 11 nucleotides agree with TRBD2. Trimming took 7 bases from V and 5 from J; bases not matched to a gene: 4. Germline V gives CDR1 SQVTM, CDR2 ANQGSEA. The length of the CDR3 is 13 residues. The CDR3 region has the DNA TGCAGCGCCCGGGGACTAGCGGACAATGAGCAGTTCTTC. It specifies CSARGLADNEQFF.

This clonotype was found a few times. The V call is TRBV4-3, the J call TRBJ1-1, with unresolved D. The length of the CDR3 is 15 residues. V lost 1 base to trimming and J lost 0 bases, with 9 bases between them. Germline CDR1 is LGHNA and CDR2 is YSLEER. CDR3 nucleotide sequence: TGCGCCAGCAGCCAAGCCCCTGGAGTGAACACTGAAGCTTTCTTT. It is translated as CASSQAPGVNTEAFF.

This clonotype was counted at least ten times. The chain recombines TRBV20-1 with TRBJ1-6, with unresolved D. Germline V gene sequence: CDR1 DFQATT, CDR2 SNEGSKA (reference sequence). The CDR3 extends over 15 amino acids. V was trimmed by 3 bases and J by 9 bases, leaving 18 bases between them. CDR3 nucleotide sequence: TGCAGTGCTAGGTCCGGGATGAGGATTGGTTCACCCCTCCACTTT. Protein sequence: CSARSGMRIGSPLHF.

The chain recombines TRBV4-2 with TRBJ2-7; TRBD2 might be the D (5 bases). Germline V CDR1 and CDR2: LGHNA, YNFKEQ. The CDR3 contains 15 residues. The V end was cut by 1 base, the J end by 0 bases, with 10 bases between. As DNA, the CDR3 is TGTGCCAGCAGCCAAGGAGGGCCACCCTCCTACGAGCAGTACTTC. This encodes CASSQGGPPSYEQYF.

CDR3 DNA: TGTGCCAGCAATTTCGGCTCTGGAAACACCATATATTTT. Its protein is CASNFGSGNTIYF. The chain employs TRBV12-3 or TRBV12-4 and TRBJ1-3, with D unclear. Trimming removed 7 bases from V and 0 bases from J, with 7 bases in between. The CDR3 length is 13 residues.

This clonotype was detected only a few times. V usage is TRBV3-1 and J usage is TRBJ2-7; 11 bases fit TRBD2. CDR1 and CDR2 from the germline V gene are LGHDT and YNNKEL (reference sequence). Trimming at V came to 4 bases and at J to 2 bases, leaving 4 bases not matched to a gene. The CDR3 length is 15 residues. CDR3: CASSPTSGVTYEQYF. The CDR3 DNA follows: TGTGCCAGCAGCCCGACTAGCGGGGTAACCTACGAGCAGTACTTC.

This clonotype showed up just a few times. The V gene is TRBV7-6, the J gene TRBJ1-1; D may be TRBD1 (6 bases). V lost 0 bases to trimming and J lost 3 bases, with 8 bases between them. This CDR3 has 14 residues. Germline values: CDR1 SGHVS, CDR2 FNYEAQ. The CDR3 coding sequence is TGTGCCAGCAGCTTAGCTGAGGGGGACACTGAAGCTTTCTTT. Protein sequence: CASSLAEGDTEAFF.

This clonotype was seen many times. This chain connects TRBV7-8 to TRBJ2-1; 12 nucleotides line up with TRBD2. The CDR3 has 16 amino acids. After removal of 5 bases from V and 10 bases from J, the junction contained 12 bases not matched to a gene. Germline CDR1 SGHVS, CDR2 FQNEAQ. This chain's CDR3 is CASSRGWTSGTLEQFF. The CDR3 region has the DNA TGTGCCAGCAGCCGAGGATGGACTAGCGGGACGTTAGAGCAGTTCTTC.

This clonotype turned up a few times. The rearrangement joins TRBV20-1 to TRBJ2-1; 7 nucleotides match TRBD2. CDR3 length: 12 amino acids. CDR1 and CDR2 (germline): DFQATT, SNEGSKA (reference sequence). The V gene end was trimmed by 3 bases and the J gene end by 10 bases; junction bases not matched to a gene: 6. CDR3 DNA sequence: TGCAGTGCTAGTGCGGGAGCAAGGGAGCAGTTCTTC. Its protein product is CSASAGAREQFF.

The V call is TRBV12-3 or TRBV12-4, the J call TRBJ1-1, with D possibly TRBD1 on 6 matching bases. The CDR3 is 18 amino acids. The V and J ends lost 4 bases and 7 bases respectively, with 28 bases between them. The chain's CDR3 is CASSSRRRSGHKNSEAFF. CDR3 sequence (DNA): TGTGCCAGCAGTTCCCGCCGGAGGTCGGGACATAAGAATAGTGAAGCTTTCTTT.

This clonotype was counted between two and nine times. This sequence joins TRBV7-3 and TRBJ2-1; 14 nucleotides match TRBD2. J lost 15 bases, V lost 3 bases, and 7 bases had no gene match. The length of the CDR3 is 14 residues. In germline, CDR1 is SGHTA, CDR2 FQGTGA. The CDR3 protein is CASSFGTSGSILFF. DNA for the CDR3: TGTGCCAGCAGCTTCGGGACTAGCGGGAGTATTTTGTTCTTC.

V is TRBV5-1 and J is TRBJ2-5; D is unclear. This CDR3 is 13 amino acids long. Germline V lookup: CDR1 SGHRS, CDR2 YFSETQ. Deletions cut 4 bases from V and 2 bases from J, with 9 bases between. The CDR3 reads CASSETKQETQYF. CDR3 in DNA: TGCGCCAGCAGCGAGACAAAACAAGAGACCCAGTACTTC.

This chain connects TRBV20-1 to TRBJ2-5, with no clear D. V lost 6 bases and J lost 0, with 14 bases in between. The CDR3 contains 14 residues. The germline gives CDR1 DFQATT, CDR2 SNEGSKA (reference sequence). In DNA form, the CDR3 reads TGCAGTGCCCCCGAGAGTTCCTACCAAGAGACCCAGTACTTC. Protein sequence: CSAPESSYQETQYF.